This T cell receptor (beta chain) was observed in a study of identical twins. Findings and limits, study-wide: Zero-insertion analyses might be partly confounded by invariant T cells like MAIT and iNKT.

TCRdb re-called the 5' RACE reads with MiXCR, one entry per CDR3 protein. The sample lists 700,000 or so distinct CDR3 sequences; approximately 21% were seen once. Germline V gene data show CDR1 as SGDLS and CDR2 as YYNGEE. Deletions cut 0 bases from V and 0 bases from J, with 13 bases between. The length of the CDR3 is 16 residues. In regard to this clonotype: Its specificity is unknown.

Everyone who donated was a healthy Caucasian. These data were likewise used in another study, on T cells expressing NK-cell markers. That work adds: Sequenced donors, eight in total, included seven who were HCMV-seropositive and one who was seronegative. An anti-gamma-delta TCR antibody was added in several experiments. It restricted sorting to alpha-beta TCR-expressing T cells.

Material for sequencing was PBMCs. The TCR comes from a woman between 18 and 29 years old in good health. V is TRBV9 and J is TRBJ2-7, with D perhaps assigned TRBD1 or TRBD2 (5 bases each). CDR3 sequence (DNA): TGTGCCAGCAGCGTAGTAACGGGGACGAGCTCCTACGAGCAGTACTTC. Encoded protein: CASSVVTGTSSYEQYF.